The present T cell receptor (beta chain) was sequenced within a study of response to subunit inactivated influenza vaccine. This clonotype was detected many times. Germline lookup yields CDR1 DFQATT and CDR2 SNEGSKA (reference sequence). V lost 2 bases to trimming and J lost 4 bases; unmatched junction nucleotides: 4. This CDR3 has 14 residues. TCRdb re-derived calls from the RT-PCR reads in MiXCR, one entry per CDR3 protein. The sample has approximately 250,000 distinct CDR3 sequences, 9.5% to 15% seen once. Material: non-naive T cells sorted from PBMCs, obtained approximately 15 days before vaccination. The chain recombines TRBV20-1 with TRBJ2-7; 11 bases match TRBD2. This TCR came from a man over 45 who received an inactivated influenza vaccine. This CDR3 is CSARIAGGPYEQYF. The CDR3 DNA sequence: TGCAGTGCTAGAATAGCGGGAGGGCCTTACGAGCAGTACTTC.